This paragraph covers one TCR beta chain sequence. The authors' processing: Nucleated cell counts were estimated from reference gene primer amplification. The repertoire was sequenced with immunoSEQ multiplex PCR; TCRdb's copy has only in-frame clones and lacks some. D and trimming come from the DNA, and the V and J calls and clone size come from that table. The table has 150,000 to 190,000 clones, 65% to 85% seen once. This sample is part of a study of blood T cell repertoires in COVID-19. Study overall: Both acute and convalescent COVID-19 samples were obtained from the United States, Italy and Spain. PBMCs, B-cell-depleted T cells, or T cells were the source of the cDNA or gDNA that made up the material.

The CDR3 is 15 residues long. Germline values: CDR1 KGHSH, CDR2 LQKENI. Trimming removed 3 bases from V and 5 bases from J; junction bases left unmatched: 7. The sample consisted of peripheral blood. This chain links TRBV18 with TRBJ1-1, with 9 bases aligning to TRBD1. The receptor was derived from a woman older than 75 with acute or convalescent COVID-19. Here the CDR3 DNA reads TGTGCCAGCTCACCGTGGACAGGGGATGGTACTGAAGCTTTCTTT. Amino acid sequence: CASSPWTGDGTEAFF.